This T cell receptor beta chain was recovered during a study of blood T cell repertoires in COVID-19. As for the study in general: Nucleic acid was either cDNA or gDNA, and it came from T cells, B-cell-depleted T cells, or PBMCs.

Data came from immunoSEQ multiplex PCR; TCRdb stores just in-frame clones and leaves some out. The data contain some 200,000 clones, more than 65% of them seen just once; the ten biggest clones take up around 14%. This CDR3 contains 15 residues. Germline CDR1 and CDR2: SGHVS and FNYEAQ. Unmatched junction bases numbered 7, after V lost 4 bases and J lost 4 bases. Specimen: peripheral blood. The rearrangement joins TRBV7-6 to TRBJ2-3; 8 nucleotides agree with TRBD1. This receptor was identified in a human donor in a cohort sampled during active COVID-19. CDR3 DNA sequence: TGTGCCAGCAGCTCGCAGGACAGGGTCGCAGATACGCAGTATTTT. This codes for CASSSQDRVADTQYF.